This paragraph reports one T cell receptor (beta chain). This record comes from a study of blood T cell repertoires in COVID-19. Study at large: In each case, the material was cDNA or gDNA derived from T cells, B-cell-depleted T cells, or PBMCs.

Original processing notes: For nucleated cells, counts were estimated from reference gene primer amplification. Sequencing used immunoSEQ multiplex PCR; TCRdb keeps in-frame clones, though not all of them. V, J and clone size are taken as reported in that table, and D and trimming were inferred from the DNA itself. Among about 180,000 clones listed, approximately 78% were seen once. Germline-derived CDR1 and CDR2 are SGDLS and YYNGEE. J gave up 3 bases and V 2 bases, and 4 bases lay outside the gene matches. This CDR3 comprises 14 residues. The V and J genes are TRBV9 and TRBJ2-7; TRBD1 agrees at 8 bases. The specimen was peripheral blood. This sequence originates from a woman older than 75 with COVID-19, enrolled during active disease. CDR3 sequence: CASSVHTGGYEQYF. CDR3 sequence (DNA): TGTGCCAGCAGCGTTCACACAGGGGGCTACGAGCAGTACTTC.